This T cell receptor (beta chain) appears in the sequencing data of a study of prognosis after radiotherapy for stage I lung cancer. Whole-study results and caveats: The authors reported that TRBV and TRBJ gene usage differed between patients with and without metastases. Counted unique TCR clones declined after stereotactic body radiation therapy (median around 10,000 versus 6,900).

Collection of peripheral blood, in a volume of around 6.1 milliliters, was performed at each of two time points. It was by two-round multiplex PCR that TCR beta CDR3 was amplified from genomic DNA. The first round of PCR was done with primers that matched each TRBV and TRBJ gene. Each CDR3 protein is one row after TCRdb ran MiXCR on the multiplex PCR reads. Of over 14,000 distinct CDR3 sequences listed, 25% to 30% are singletons. Comments on this clonotype: The target antigen is unknown. A much larger clone is a single base away; this may be a read error.

The receptor comes from a donor of 50 years or more with non-small cell lung cancer. Material: PBMCs, obtained before or after stereotactic body radiation therapy (not recorded which).

CDR3 in DNA: TGTGCCAGCATCGTAGAAGGGACTAGCGGGACCTTTACCCAGTACTTC. Amino acids: CASIVEGTSGTFTQYF. The chain joins TRBV9 to TRBJ2-5; 13 bases align to TRBD2. The germline gives CDR1 SGDLS, CDR2 YYNGEE. The CDR3 is 16 residues long. The full variable domain, rest sourced from reference TRBV9 and TRBJ2-5, is DSGVTQTPKHLITATGQRVTLRCSPRSGDLSVYWYQQSLDQGLQFLIQYYNGEERAKGNILERFSAQQFPDLHSELNLSSLELGDSALYFCASIVEGTSGTFTQYFGPGTRLLVL.